This entry lists 18 T cell receptor beta chains sequenced from one sample in a study of blood T cell repertoires in COVID-19. TCRdb's table, derived via immunoSEQ multiplex PCR, lists solely in-frame clones and lacks some. The sample holds under 80,000 clones, roughly 92% seen once. Material: peripheral blood. The receptors originated from a human donor in a cohort sampled during active COVID-19.

The sample holds a few counts of this clone. The chain links TRBV7-3 to TRBJ1-3; 7 nucleotides match TRBD1. CDR1 and CDR2 (germline): SGHTA, FQGTGA. V lost 5 bases, J lost 3 bases, and 16 bases stayed unmatched. This CDR3 has 18 amino acids. DNA for the CDR3: TGTGCCAGCAGCCCAACGCATCTAACAGGGGTCAGTGGAAACACCATATATTTT. Protein: CASSPTHLTGVSGNTIYF. Full variable domain (missing parts from reference TRBV7-3 and TRBJ1-3): GAGVSQTPSNKVTEKGKYVELRCDPISGHTALYWYRQSLGQGPEFLIYFQGTGAADDSGLPNDRFFAVRPEGSVSTLKIQRTERGDSAVYLCASSPTHLTGVSGNTIYFGEGSWLTVV.

The rearrangement links TRBV19 to TRBJ2-4, with 11 nucleotides matching TRBD2. Trimming took 5 bases from V and 0 from J; bases not matched to a gene: 6. The CDR3 consists of 17 residues. Germline CDR1 is LNHDA and CDR2 is SQIVND (reference sequence). For the CDR3, the DNA is TGTGCCAGTAGTCCCCGACTAGCGGGGTTAGCCAAAAACATTCAGTACTTC. Residues: CASSPRLAGLAKNIQYF.

This clone was detected once. This chain links TRBV5-4 with TRBJ2-7, with 10 bases identical to TRBD1. Per the germline V gene, CDR1 is SGHNT and CDR2 is YYREEE (reference sequence). The CDR3 length is 15 residues. Unmatched junction bases numbered 6, after V lost 4 bases and J lost 2 bases. The DNA for the CDR3 is TGTGCCAGCAGCGCCGGGACAGGGGCCCCCTACGAGCAGTACTTC. This encodes CASSAGTGAPYEQYF.

V gene TRBV4-2 combines with J gene TRBJ2-3, with 11 positions matching TRBD2. CDR1 is LGHNA, CDR2 YNFKEQ, per germline. This CDR3 comprises 20 residues. V shed 0 bases and J 5 bases; nucleotides not matched to a gene: 16. DNA for the CDR3: TGTGCCAGCAGCCAAGAGACCCCCTTACTAGCGGGGGTAGGAGGAGATACGCAGTATTTT. It yields the protein CASSQETPLLAGVGGDTQYF.

The V and J genes are TRBV6-2 or TRBV6-3 and TRBJ2-7, with 8 bases that match TRBD2. Germline trimming cut 4 bases from V and 0 bases from J; bases unmatched to any gene: 14. CDR1 is MNHEY, CDR2 SVGEGT, per germline. This CDR3 is built from 18 residues. The CDR3 DNA sequence: TGTGCCAGCAGTTTGAGGGGTTTCGGCGGGGGGCTCTCCTACGAGCAGTACTTC. As protein: CASSLRGFGGGLSYEQYF.

The chain is built from TRBV18 and TRBJ2-7, with D maybe TRBD1 (6 bases). This CDR3 is 13 amino acids long. Germline values: CDR1 KGHSH, CDR2 LQKENI. Trimming took 2 bases from V and 3 from J, leaving 8 bases between them. The CDR3 reads CASSPGGGYEQYF. Written as DNA, the CDR3 is TGTGCCAGCTCACCAGGGGGCGGCTACGAGCAGTACTTC.

V and J are TRBV4-3 and TRBJ1-2; D is perhaps TRBD1 (6 bases). CDR1 and CDR2 (germline): LGHNA, YSLEER. V was trimmed by 0 bases and J by 7 bases, leaving 18 bases between them. CDR3 size: 16 residues. The CDR3 loop is CASSQEGQWPTFGYTF. CDR3 bases: TGCGCCAGCAGCCAAGAGGGACAATGGCCAACCTTTGGCTACACCTTC.

This rearrangement joins TRBV7-2 to TRBJ2-5; a weak D match, TRBD1 (5 bases). The CDR3 spans 14 residues. Trimming took 3 bases from V and 4 from J, leaving 12 bases between them. In germline, CDR1 is SGHTA, CDR2 FQGNSA. CDR3 bases: TGTGCCAGCAGCTTCCCTGGGGCTTCAGAGACCCAGTACTTC. Encoded protein: CASSFPGASETQYF.

This chain uses TRBV6-4 with TRBJ2-3; TRBD2 is a possible D gene (6 bases). The V end lost 6 bases, the J end lost 0 bases, and 7 bases lay between the germline ends. This CDR3 has 13 residues. Germline V gives CDR1 MRHNA, CDR2 SNTAGT. CDR3 sequence: CASRGTSTDTQYF. The CDR3 DNA reads as TGTGCCAGCAGGGGGACTAGCACAGATACGCAGTATTTT.

The chain recombines TRBV7-9 with TRBJ2-7; 8 bases align to TRBD1. Germline V CDR1 and CDR2: SEHNR, FQNEAQ (reference sequence). The CDR3 is 13 residues long. Losses at the gene ends were 5 bases for V and 9 bases for J; bases not matched to a gene: 9. CDR3 region: CASSPGQGLGQYF. The CDR3 DNA sequence: TGTGCCAGCAGCCCCGGACAGGGTCTCGGGCAGTACTTC.

The chain carries TRBV5-1 and TRBJ1-1; perhaps TRBD1 as D (5 bases). Per the germline V gene, CDR1 is SGHRS and CDR2 is YFSETQ. The CDR3 is 14 amino acids. The V end lost 0 bases, the J end lost 4 bases, and 10 bases lay between the germline ends. The CDR3 loop reads CASSLAQGSTEAFF. The CDR3 nucleotides read TGCGCCAGCAGCTTGGCCCAGGGATCCACTGAAGCTTTCTTT.

This chain joins TRBV24-1 and TRBJ2-1, with 11 nucleotides matching TRBD2. Trimming took 5 bases from V and 6 from J; bases not matched to a gene: 2. The CDR3 extends over 14 amino acids. CDR1 and CDR2 (germline): KGHDR, SFDVKD. This CDR3 is CATSGLAGGNEQFF. CDR3 nucleotide sequence: TGTGCCACCAGTGGGCTAGCGGGAGGCAATGAGCAGTTCTTC.

V gene TRBV5-5 combines with J gene TRBJ1-1, with 12 nucleotides matching TRBD1. Germline V gives CDR1 SGHKS, CDR2 YYEKEE (reference sequence). J lost 5 bases, V lost 4 bases, and 12 bases had no gene match. The CDR3 is 17 amino acids. The CDR3 reads CASSAGTGGLGGTEAFF. The CDR3 nucleotides read TGTGCCAGCAGCGCCGGGACAGGGGGCCTAGGCGGTACTGAAGCTTTCTTT.

The rearrangement joins TRBV12-3 or TRBV12-4 to TRBJ2-7; the D is unclear. This CDR3 comprises 13 residues. V was shortened by 3 bases and J by 5 bases, with 11 bases between the two germline ends. The CDR3 spells CASSFGQFDEQYF. The CDR3 DNA reads TGTGCCAGCAGTTTTGGTCAGTTCGACGAGCAGTACTTC.

The rearrangement links TRBV18 to TRBJ1-1; no reliable D call. Trimming took 3 bases from V and 2 from J, leaving 13 bases between them. CDR1 KGHSH and CDR2 LQKENI come from the germline V gene. The CDR3 loop spans 15 amino acids. CDR3 in amino acids: CASSPSGGVNTEAFF. The CDR3 coding sequence is TGTGCCAGCTCACCTTCCGGCGGGGTCAACACTGAAGCTTTCTTT.

The chain couples TRBV3-1 (or the pseudogene TRBV3-2) to TRBJ2-1; D may be TRBD2 (6 bases). Looked up from germline, CDR1 is LGHDT and CDR2 is YNNKEL (reference sequence). The CDR3 runs to 16 residues. Trimming left V 3 bases short and J 1 base short, with 13 bases between. The CDR3 loop reads CASSHSGRGSYNEQFF. CDR3 DNA: TGTGCCAGCAGCCACTCGGGGCGGGGTTCCTACAATGAGCAGTTCTTC.

The genes are TRBV20-1 and TRBJ1-5; D remains unclear. In germline, CDR1 is DFQATT, CDR2 SNEGSKA (reference sequence). Between the trimmed V and J ends, which lost 3 bases and 4 bases, there was a span of 7 bases. The CDR3 extends over 12 amino acids. The CDR3 DNA sequence: TGCAGTGCTAGTGGCGGGAATCAGCCCCAGCATTTT. Its protein product is CSASGGNQPQHF.

The J gene is TRBJ2-1, the V gene TRBV6-2 or TRBV6-3, with a tentative D call TRBD2 (7 bases). The CDR3 is 18 residues long. Trimming removed 6 bases from V and 7 bases from J, with 28 bases in between. Per the germline V gene, CDR1 is MNHEY and CDR2 is SVGEGT. The DNA for the CDR3 is TGTGCCAGCAGCCCCCGCTGGGATTGGGGAGGGAGGGGGAATGAGCAGTTCTTC. Its protein product is CASSPRWDWGGRGNEQFF.